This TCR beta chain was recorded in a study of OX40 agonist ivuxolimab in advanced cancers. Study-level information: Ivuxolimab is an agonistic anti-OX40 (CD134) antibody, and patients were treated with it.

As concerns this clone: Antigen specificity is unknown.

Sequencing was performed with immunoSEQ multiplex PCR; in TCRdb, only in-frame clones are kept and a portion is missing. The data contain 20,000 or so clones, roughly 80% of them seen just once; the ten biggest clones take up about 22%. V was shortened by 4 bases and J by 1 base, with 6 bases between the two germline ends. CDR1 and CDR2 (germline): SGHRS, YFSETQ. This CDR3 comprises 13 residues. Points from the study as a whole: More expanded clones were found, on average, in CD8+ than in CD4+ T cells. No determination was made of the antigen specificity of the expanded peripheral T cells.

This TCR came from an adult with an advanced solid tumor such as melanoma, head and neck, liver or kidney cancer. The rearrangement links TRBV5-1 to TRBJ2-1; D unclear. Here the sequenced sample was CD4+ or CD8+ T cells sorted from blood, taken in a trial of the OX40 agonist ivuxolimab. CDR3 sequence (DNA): TGCGCCAGCAGCCTCTCTTCCTACAATGAGCAGTTCTTC. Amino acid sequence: CASSLSSYNEQFF.